The 17 T cell receptor beta chains below all came from one sample that was sequenced in a study of blood T cell repertoires in COVID-19. Measured with immunoSEQ multiplex PCR; TCRdb has only the in-frame clones, and not every one. This table has 200,000 to 250,000 clones, 80% to 90% appearing once. The sequenced sample was PBMCs or T cells enriched from blood (not recorded which). These receptors were taken from a man in his forties who had recovered from COVID-19.

The gene calls are TRBV3-1 (or the pseudogene TRBV3-2) and TRBJ2-5; no reliable D call. The germline V gene encodes CDR1 LGHDT and CDR2 YNNKEL (reference sequence). The CDR3 is made up of 14 amino acids. The ends were cut back, 0 bases at V and 5 bases at J, with 10 bases in the middle. CDR3 sequence: CASSQDTAAETQYF. CDR3 sequence (DNA): TGTGCCAGCAGCCAAGATACGGCAGCGGAGACCCAGTACTTC.

This chain connects TRBV3-1 (or the pseudogene TRBV3-2) to TRBJ1-1; D ambiguous. CDR3 length: 14 residues. Germline assignment: CDR1 LGHDT and CDR2 YNNKEL (reference sequence). V dropped 1 base and J dropped 6 bases, with 12 bases sitting between them. DNA of the CDR3: TGTGCCAGCAGCCAAGTGACGGGGAGGGCTGAAGCTTTCTTT. Translating it yields CASSQVTGRAEAFF.

The V gene is TRBV15, the J gene TRBJ2-1, with 14 positions matching TRBD2. V lost 3 bases and J lost 8; bases outside the gene matches: 15. The V gene's germline CDR1 is LNHNV and CDR2 YYDKDF (reference sequence). The CDR3 contains 19 residues. As DNA, the CDR3 is TGTGCCACCAGCAGGACTATCTCAAATCGACTAGCGGGAGGGGATGAGCAGTTCTTC. Protein: CATSRTISNRLAGGDEQFF. Based on the CDR3 plus reference TRBV15 and TRBJ2-1, the full variable domain is DAMVIQNPRYQVTQFGKPVTLSCSQTLNHNVMYWYQQKSSQAPKLLFHYYDKDFNNEADTPDNFQSRRPNTSFCFLDIRSPGLGDTAMYLCATSRTISNRLAGGDEQFFGPGTRLTVL.

This chain connects TRBV25-1 to TRBJ1-5; no clear D gene. V was clipped by 2 bases and J by 9 bases, with 11 bases between them. Looked up from germline, CDR1 is MGHDK and CDR2 is SYGVNS. The CDR3 contains 13 residues. The chain's CDR3 is CASSERWGGPQHF. For the CDR3, the DNA is TGTGCCAGCAGTGAAAGGTGGGGAGGGCCCCAGCATTTT.

CDR3 sequence reads: CASRNSGEDTQYF. The CDR3 DNA reads TGTGCCAGCAGAAACTCAGGGGAGGATACGCAGTATTTT. The V gene is TRBV7-9, the J gene TRBJ2-3, with a tentative D call TRBD1 (6 bases). This CDR3 contains 13 residues. The germline gives CDR1 SEHNR, CDR2 FQNEAQ (reference sequence). Between the trimmed V and J ends, which lost 6 bases and 6 bases, there was a span of 13 bases.

The gene calls are TRBV7-9 and TRBJ2-5; weak D call: TRBD1 (6 bases). V lost 1 base, J lost 2 bases, and 11 bases lay in between. CDR3 length equals 15 residues. Germline lookup yields CDR1 SEHNR and CDR2 FQNEAQ (reference sequence). CDR3 residues: CASSLVQGLQETQYF. CDR3 coding DNA: TGTGCCAGCAGCTTAGTCCAGGGGCTTCAAGAGACCCAGTACTTC.

CDR3 bases: TGTGCCAGCAGCTTGGAAGTGGACAGGGAGGATGGCTACACCTTC. Residues: CASSLEVDREDGYTF. The chain recombines TRBV5-6 with TRBJ1-2; 8 bases agree with TRBD1. This CDR3 has 15 residues. V shed 0 bases, J shed 6 bases, and the junction held 7 bases outside the gene matches. Germline V gene sequence: CDR1 SGHDT, CDR2 YYEEEE.

This chain uses TRBV7-2 with TRBJ1-6, with D maybe TRBD1 (6 bases). The CDR3 loop spans 15 amino acids. Germline V lookup: CDR1 SGHTA, CDR2 FQGNSA. V was pared by 0 bases and J by 14 bases, with 17 bases between. The CDR3 DNA reads TGTGCCAGCAGCTTAGCCGGGACATCCGTTGGAACCCTCCACTTT. As protein: CASSLAGTSVGTLHF.

A remark on this clone: Other DNA sequences in this sample translate to the same CDR3. The chain uses TRBV28 and TRBJ1-1; 9 bases match TRBD1. Germline V lookup: CDR1 MDHEN, CDR2 SYDVKM. The CDR3 is made up of 14 amino acids. Trimming at V came to 3 bases and at J to 3 bases, leaving 2 bases not matched to a gene. The CDR3 DNA reads TGTGCCAGCAGTTTGGGACAGGGTTACACTGAAGCTTTCTTT. It specifies CASSLGQGYTEAFF.

This clone was observed a few times. This sequence joins TRBV28 and TRBJ1-5; D remains ambiguous. Germline CDR1 and CDR2: MDHEN and SYDVKM. The CDR3 is 15 residues long. Trimming cost V 2 bases and J 3 bases, with 11 bases left between them. The CDR3 region has the DNA TGTGCCAGCAGTTTACCCGGGTTTGACAATCAGCCCCAGCATTTT. Translation: CASSLPGFDNQPQHF. Full variable domain (remainder filled in from reference TRBV28 and TRBJ1-5): DVKVTQSSRYLVKRTGEKVFLECVQDMDHENMFWYRQDPGLGLRLIYFSYDVKMKEKGDIPEGYSVSREKKERFSLILESASTNQTSMYLCASSLPGFDNQPQHFGDGTRLSIL.

The chain carries TRBV3-1 (or the pseudogene TRBV3-2) and TRBJ1-6; 8 bases map to TRBD1. This CDR3 is built from 15 residues. In germline, CDR1 is LGHDT, CDR2 YNNKEL (reference sequence). V lost 3 bases to trimming and J lost 7 bases; unmatched junction nucleotides: 5. CDR3 coding DNA: TGTGCCAGCAGCCAGGAAACAGGGGGAAATTCACCCCTCCACTTT. Translating it yields CASSQETGGNSPLHF.

This clone has only one observation. The rearrangement uses TRBV5-5 and TRBJ2-7; TRBD2 agrees at 9 bases. The V gene's germline CDR1 is SGHKS and CDR2 YYEKEE (reference sequence). V trimming: 4 bases; J trimming: 1 base; junction bases outside the gene matches: 6. CDR3 length equals 15 residues. The CDR3 loop reads CASSAGGTLSYEQYF. CDR3 DNA: TGTGCCAGCAGCGCGGGAGGGACTTTATCCTACGAGCAGTACTTC.

The chain combines TRBV30 with TRBJ1-1; D is unclear. The germline V gene encodes CDR1 GTSNPN and CDR2 SVGIG (reference sequence). The CDR3 extends over 12 amino acids. The V end lost 5 bases, the J end lost 0 bases, and 7 bases lay between the germline ends. The CDR3 here is CAWEPMNTEAFF. CDR3 nucleotide sequence: TGTGCCTGGGAGCCAATGAACACTGAAGCTTTCTTT. Drawing the rest from reference TRBV30 and TRBJ1-1, the complete variable domain is SQTIHQWPATLVQPVGSPLSLECTVEGTSNPNLYWYRQAAGRGLQLLFYSVGIGQISSEVPQNLSASRPQDRQFILSSKKLLLSDSGFYLCAWEPMNTEAFFGQGTRLTVV.

The J gene is TRBJ1-1, the V gene TRBV11-1, with D tentatively TRBD1 (6 bases). The germline CDR1 and CDR2 sequences are SGHAT and FQDESV (reference sequence). CDR3 length: 14 amino acids. The V end lost 5 bases, the J end lost 2 bases, and 12 bases lay between the germline ends. The CDR3 here is CASSPRQENTEAFF. Written as DNA, the CDR3 is TGTGCCAGCAGCCCAAGACAGGAAAACACTGAAGCTTTCTTT.

The rearrangement joins TRBV21-1 to TRBJ2-7; the table calls TRBD2, which could not be checked here. TRBV21-1 is marked as a pseudogene. The CDR3 contains 16 residues. The CDR3 spells CASSNPGTRVIYEQYF. CDR3 bases: TGTGCCAGCAGCAATCCCGGGACTAGGGTCATCTACGAGCAGTACTTC.

This clone is a singleton in its sample. This chain uses TRBV29-1 with TRBJ2-5; no firm D call. In germline, CDR1 is SQVTM, CDR2 ANQGSEA. The CDR3 covers 11 residues. V lost 7 bases to trimming and J lost 5 bases, with 11 bases between them. CDR3 sequence (DNA): TGCAGCGCCTTTGTCAGGGAGACCCAGTACTTC. Translating gives CSAFVRETQYF.

V and J are TRBV19 and TRBJ2-6; D gene ambiguous. CDR1 is LNHDA and CDR2 is SQIVND in the germline V gene (reference sequence). The CDR3 is 11 residues long. The CDR3 sequence is CARTGANVLTF. CDR3 in DNA: TGTGCTAGAACTGGGGCCAACGTCCTGACTTTC.